Listed here are 27 T cell receptor beta chains from one sample, sequenced in a study of T cells in Graves' hyperthyroidism and ophthalmopathy. TCR beta CDR3 regions were amplified from RNA. The study used the HTBI primer set for a first-round RT-PCR of the TCR CDR3. TCRdb called the multiplex PCR reads again in MiXCR, with one record for every CDR3 protein. This sample has about half a million distinct CDR3 sequences, with around 20% found just once. Material: blood. The receptor set was obtained from a man aged 40-50 years with Graves' ophthalmopathy.

As for this clonotype: Here the CDR3 omits its conserved ending phenylalanine or tryptophan, so a read error is the likely source. This chain joins TRBV20-1 and TRBJ2-7, with D possibly being TRBD1 (5 bases). The CDR3 contains 12 residues. Trimming removed 5 bases at V and 4 bases at J, with 12 bases between. Germline assignment: CDR1 DFQATT and CDR2 SNEGSKA (reference sequence). The CDR3 is CSAFWGEYEQYL. The CDR3, as DNA: TGCAGTGCTTTCTGGGGCGAGTACGAGCAGTACCTC.

The genes are TRBV7-3 and TRBJ1-2, with unresolved D. The CDR3 has 18 amino acids. Germline loops: CDR1 SGHTA, CDR2 FQGTGA. V gave up 2 bases and J gave up 2 bases, with 21 bases separating them. CDR3 residues: CASSLGSGSERGNYGYTF. The CDR3 DNA reads TGTGCCAGCAGCTTAGGGTCGGGGTCGGAGCGCGGAAACTATGGCTACACCTTC. Using reference TRBV7-3 and TRBJ1-2 for the parts outside the CDR3, the full variable domain is GAGVSQTPSNKVTEKGKYVELRCDPISGHTALYWYRQSLGQGPEFLIYFQGTGAADDSGLPNDRFFAVRPEGSVSTLKIQRTERGDSAVYLCASSLGSGSERGNYGYTFGSGTRLTVV.

Points on this clonotype: One end of the junction varies from germline; a read error may be responsible. The genes are TRBV28 and TRBJ2-1, with 9 bases matching TRBD2. Germline V gene lookup returns CDR1 MDHEN and CDR2 SYDVKM. CDR3 size: 15 residues. For the CDR3, the DNA is TGTGCCAGCAGTGTCCACCTCGGGACTAGCTATGAGCAGCTCTTC. Amino acids: CASSVHLGTSYEQLF.

This chain links TRBV7-6 with TRBJ2-1; D call uncertain. The CDR3 runs to 12 residues. Germline CDR1 SGHVS, CDR2 FNYEAQ. V was cut by 4 bases and J by 8 bases, with 9 bases left in between. The DNA of the CDR3 is TGTGCCAGCAGCTCACGATACGATGAGCAGTTCTTC. This translates into CASSSRYDEQFF. Together with reference TRBV7-6 and TRBJ2-1, the CDR3 gives the full variable domain: GAGVSQSPRYKVTKRGQDVALRCDPISGHVSLYWYRQALGQGPEFLTYFNYEAQQDKSGLPNDRFSAERPEGSISTLTIQRTEQRDSAMYRCASSSRYDEQFFGPGTRLTVL.

This clonotype was recorded at least ten times. This chain connects TRBV20-1 to TRBJ2-5; no definite D call. The CDR3 contains 10 residues. V lost 6 bases, J lost 5 bases, and 7 bases lay in between. Looked up from germline, CDR1 is DFQATT and CDR2 is SNEGSKA (reference sequence). CDR3 sequence: CSALGETQYF. CDR3 nucleotides: TGCAGTGCCCTCGGGGAGACCCAGTACTTC.

In regard to this clonotype: This may be a read error: a much more frequent sequence differs by one nucleotide. The rearrangement uses TRBV6-2 or TRBV6-3 and TRBJ2-1; the match to TRBD1 covers 10 bases. The CDR3 runs to 16 residues. CDR1 and CDR2 from the germline V gene are MNHEY and SVGEGT. V shed 6 bases and J 0 bases; nucleotides not matched to a gene: 5. The CDR3 nucleotides read TGTGCCAGCAGCAGACAGGGGGCGAGCTCCTACAATGAGCAGTTCTTC. Its protein is CASSRQGASSYNEQFF.

This sequence joins TRBV15 and TRBJ1-1; a possible D gene is TRBD1 (6 bases). V was clipped by 1 base and J by 1 base, with 16 bases between them. The CDR3 length is 17 residues. Looked up from germline, CDR1 is LNHNV and CDR2 is YYDKDF (reference sequence). The CDR3 DNA follows: TGTGCCACCAGCAGAGCCTGGGGGGGGGGCAAGAACACTGAAGCTTTCTTT. Translation: CATSRAWGGGKNTEAFF.

The chain carries TRBV11-2 and TRBJ2-1; D remains unclear. Germline lookup yields CDR1 SGHAT and CDR2 FQNNGV. V lost 3 bases to trimming and J lost 8 bases, with 17 bases between them. This CDR3 has 15 amino acids. The CDR3 DNA is TGTGCCAGCAGCTTGGTGGTTAACCCGCTGCATGAGCAGTTCTTC. This codes for CASSLVVNPLHEQFF.

The chain has TRBV10-3 and TRBJ2-2; a weak D match, TRBD2 (8 bases). Trimming stripped 0 bases from V and 7 bases from J, with 21 bases between. Germline CDR1 and CDR2: ENHRY and SYGVKD. The CDR3 is 18 amino acids. The DNA for the CDR3 is TGTGCCATCAGTGAGTCGGGGACAGTAGCGGGATTGGACGGGGAGCTGTTTTTT. Translated, it gives CAISESGTVAGLDGELFF.

This clonotype was recorded a few times. The chain links TRBV5-4 to TRBJ1-1; no definite D call. Trimming removed 2 bases at V and 11 bases at J, with 16 bases between. The germline V gene has CDR1 SGHNT and CDR2 YYREEE (reference sequence). This CDR3 is 13 amino acids long. The CDR3 here is CASSLAGTAWAFF. Here the CDR3 DNA reads TGTGCCAGCAGCTTAGCTGGAACAGCGTGGGCTTTCTTT.

This clonotype came up many times. The DNA for the CDR3 is TGTGCCTGGAATCCTAGCGGGAGAACTGAGCAGTTCTTC. Translation gives CAWNPSGRTEQFF. This chain links TRBV30 with TRBJ2-1, with 10 positions matching TRBD2. The V segment lost 4 bases and the J segment 9 bases; nucleotides outside the gene matches: 6. CDR3 length: 13 amino acids. Germline CDR1 is GTSNPN and CDR2 is SVGIG (reference sequence).

The CDR3 DNA is TGTGCCAGCAGCACCCGGACAGGGGAGGCCTACGAGCAGTACTTC. Protein sequence: CASSTRTGEAYEQYF. The V and J genes are TRBV4-2 and TRBJ2-7; 9 nucleotides agree with TRBD1. CDR3 length: 15 residues. V lost 5 bases and J lost 2; bases outside the gene matches: 7. Germline V gene sequence: CDR1 LGHNA, CDR2 YNFKEQ.

This clonotype came up a few times. V usage is TRBV27 and J usage is TRBJ2-1; 7 positions match TRBD2. Germline CDR1 reads MNHEY; CDR2 reads SMNVEV (reference sequence). The V gene end was trimmed by 0 bases and the J gene end by 7 bases; junction bases not matched to a gene: 6. The CDR3 is 15 residues long. CDR3 nucleotides: TGTGCCAGCAGTTTATCGGTCTCGGGAGGTAATGAGCAGTTCTTC. Residues: CASSLSVSGGNEQFF.

This clonotype was counted a few times. J is TRBJ2-3 and V is TRBV12-3 or TRBV12-4, with 9 bases aligning to TRBD1. V lost 6 bases and J lost 3; bases outside the gene matches: 19. The CDR3 length is 19 residues. In DNA form, the CDR3 reads TGTGCCAGCAGGCCTCTTAGTTGGGACAGGGATACTATTACAGATACGCAGTATTTT. This sequence encodes CASRPLSWDRDTITDTQYF.

This clonotype was recorded a few times. The V and J genes are TRBV6-1 and TRBJ1-6; 8 nucleotides line up with TRBD1. Germline V lookup: CDR1 MNHNS, CDR2 SASEGT. V lost 4 bases to trimming and J lost 10 bases; unmatched junction nucleotides: 9. CDR3 length: 15 residues. The DNA of the CDR3 is TGTGCCAGCAGTGCTGGGGGACAGGTTGTCTCACCCCTCCACTTT. Residues: CASSAGGQVVSPLHF.

This chain uses TRBV15 with TRBJ2-7; 12 bases are a match to TRBD1. J was trimmed by 7 bases and V by 1 base; bases with no gene match: 11. CDR3 length: 17 residues. CDR1 and CDR2 (germline): LNHNV, YYDKDF (reference sequence). The CDR3 nucleotides read TGTGCCACCAGCAGAGTGGTCCCCGGGACAGGGGGCGGGGAGCAGTACTTC. Translating gives CATSRVVPGTGGGEQYF.

This clonotype was found many times. The genes are TRBV11-1 and TRBJ2-1, with 11 nucleotides matching TRBD2. Germline CDR1 is SGHAT and CDR2 is FQDESV (reference sequence). The CDR3 runs 15 residues. Trimming cost V 5 bases and J 5 bases; bases outside gene matches: 5. DNA for the CDR3: TGTGCCAGCAGCGAAAGACTAGCGGGGCACAATGAGCAGTTCTTC. Translation: CASSERLAGHNEQFF.

This clonotype was seen many times. The chain combines TRBV2 with TRBJ2-3; 8 bases line up with TRBD1. V was pared by 2 bases and J by 8 bases, with 3 bases of the junction left unmatched. CDR1 is SNHLY, CDR2 FYNNEI, per germline. The CDR3 runs to 13 residues. As DNA, the CDR3 is TGTGCCAGCAGTGAACAGGGGGCCGGTACGCAGTATTTT. Residues: CASSEQGAGTQYF.

V usage is TRBV20-1 and J usage is TRBJ2-5; D might be TRBD1 (6 bases). This CDR3 has 12 residues. Germline V gene data show CDR1 as DFQATT and CDR2 as SNEGSKA (reference sequence). Trimming cost V 5 bases and J 0 bases, with 7 bases left between them. The CDR3 DNA reads TGCAGTGCTGACAGGTACCAAGAGACCCAGTACTTC. Translated: CSADRYQETQYF.

The rearrangement uses TRBV20-1 and TRBJ2-4; 13 positions agree with TRBD2. V gave up 0 bases and J gave up 3 bases; unmatched junction bases: 11. The CDR3 is 19 residues long. CDR1 is DFQATT and CDR2 is SNEGSKA in the germline V gene (reference sequence). DNA for the CDR3: TGCAGTGCTAGAGATTTACTAGCGGGGGGGCCGGAGGGCAAAAACATTCAGTACTTC. Protein: CSARDLLAGGPEGKNIQYF.

This clonotype was detected only a few times. This chain joins TRBV20-1 and TRBJ1-1, with 9 bases lining up with TRBD1. The germline V gene has CDR1 DFQATT and CDR2 SNEGSKA (reference sequence). The CDR3 is 13 amino acids. V shed 3 bases and J 8 bases; nucleotides not matched to a gene: 7. CDR3 protein: CSARVQGAREAFF. Written as DNA, the CDR3 is TGCAGTGCTAGGGTACAGGGGGCGAGGGAAGCTTTCTTT.

This clonotype was detected many times. This chain connects TRBV28 to TRBJ2-1; D is unresolved. The germline V and J ends were trimmed by 5 bases and 8 bases, with 10 bases remaining between them. The germline CDR1 and CDR2 sequences are MDHEN and SYDVKM. This CDR3 has 12 amino acids. CDR3 nucleotides: TGTGCCAGCAGTCCCACGTTCGATGAGCAGTTCTTC. Residues: CASSPTFDEQFF.

This clonotype was picked up a small number of times. The chain carries TRBV6-1 and TRBJ1-1; D gene unclear. The CDR3 sequence is 14 residues long. V shed 4 bases and J shed 2 bases, with 11 bases lying between them. CDR1 MNHNS and CDR2 SASEGT come from the germline V gene. CDR3 in DNA: TGTGCCAGCAGTGTGGTTGGGAGAAACACTGAAGCTTTCTTT. Its translation is CASSVVGRNTEAFF.

The chain joins TRBV7-9 to TRBJ1-1; possible D gene TRBD1, 5 bases. Germline CDR1 and CDR2: SEHNR and FQNEAQ (reference sequence). Deletions cut 11 bases from V and 4 bases from J, with 14 bases between. The CDR3 spans 12 residues. The chain's CDR3 is CASGRVGTEAFF. The CDR3 coding sequence is TGTGCCTCCGGCAGGGTGGGCACTGAAGCTTTCTTT.

A few counts support this clonotype. The chain combines TRBV7-6 with TRBJ2-1; TRBD2 might be the D (7 bases). V was trimmed by 6 bases and J by 8 bases, leaving 20 bases between them. CDR1 and CDR2 (germline): SGHVS, FNYEAQ. The CDR3 length is 15 residues. CDR3 DNA sequence: TGTGCCAGCAGTTCTGGGGGGGCCGGTCGGGATGAGCAGTTCTTC. The encoded protein is CASSSGGAGRDEQFF.

The V gene is TRBV4-3, the J gene TRBJ2-1; 11 bases fit TRBD2. V was pared by 3 bases and J by 5 bases, with 9 bases of the junction left unmatched. CDR3 length: 17 amino acids. Germline V gives CDR1 LGHNA, CDR2 YSLEER. The CDR3 DNA is TGCGCCAGCAGCCACCTCCCCGGGACTAGCGGTAACAATGAGCAGTTCTTC. Its translation: CASSHLPGTSGNNEQFF.

The J gene is TRBJ1-2, the V gene TRBV19, with 7 bases that match TRBD1. V gave up 7 bases and J gave up 4 bases; unmatched junction bases: 6. The germline CDR1 and CDR2 sequences are LNHDA and SQIVND (reference sequence). This CDR3 spans 13 amino acids. Here the CDR3 reads CASTGRGIYGYTF. CDR3 coding DNA: TGTGCCAGTACTGGCAGGGGGATCTATGGCTACACCTTC.